This T cell receptor beta chain appears in the sequencing data of a study of cytotoxic CD8 clonotypes in ibrutinib-treated CLL. Turning to the study itself: Results showed around 25 partial and 2 complete responses; following median about 68 months, approximately 14 remained remitted, roughly twelve advanced. Response samples were drawn at a median of roughly 13 months of treatment, range 6 to 36.

The data were produced by immunoSEQ multiplex PCR, yet TCRdb's version contains in-frame clones alone and is incomplete. The data hold approximately 140,000 clones, with approximately 90% observed a single time. This CDR3 contains 15 residues. Looked up from germline, CDR1 is SGHTA and CDR2 is FQGNSA. Trimming took 3 bases from V and 5 from J, leaving 13 bases between them. The sequenced sample was PBMCs, obtained after 12 months of ibrutinib treatment. The chain links TRBV7-2 to TRBJ2-2; maybe TRBD2 (5 bases). The source is a human donor with chronic lymphocytic leukemia. CDR3 sequence reads: CASSFLWESTGELFF. The CDR3, as DNA: TGTGCCAGCAGCTTCTTGTGGGAGTCAACCGGGGAGCTGTTTTTT.